This T cell receptor (beta chain) was obtained from a study of T-cell reconstitution after alpha-beta-depleted transplantation in children. This clonotype was seen repeatedly, ten times or more. With 10 bases removed from V and 4 bases from J, the gap between germline ends came to 10 bases. CDR3 length: 12 residues. Germline V gene data show CDR1 as SGHVS and CDR2 as FQNEAQ. TCRbeta library construction was performed incorporating unique molecular identifiers. From the PCR reads, TCRdb called clonotypes with MiXCR, one entry per CDR3 protein. The sample consists of 600,000 to 700,000 distinct CDR3 sequences, 16% of them appearing once.

The chain employs TRBV7-8 and TRBJ2-2; D is uncertain. This receptor was taken from a human donor who donated a stem cell graft to a child with acute myeloid leukemia. The input for sequencing was PBMCs from the stem cell graft donor, taken from the stem cell graft. CDR3 residues: CATARRTGELFF. The CDR3 nucleotides read TGTGCCACCGCACGGCGCACCGGGGAGCTGTTTTTT.